Each of the 5 T cell receptor beta chains below was sequenced from the same sample in a study of vaccination and CD4 T cells after COVID-19. Their antigens remain unidentified. Cultured CD4+ T cell DNA was sequenced using the Oncomine TCR Beta short-read assay. MiXCR, applied by TCRdb to the PCR reads, yields one record per CDR3 protein. The sample contains 9,000 to 10,000 distinct CDR3 sequences, over 40% of which appear only once. The treatment is: roughly nine-day PBMC culture with coronavirus spike peptide pools or control peptides (ViraFEST assay). Sequenced input: CD4+ T cells from blood, cultured in vitro. Receptors were obtained from a human donor who had recovered from COVID-19.

The rearrangement joins TRBV20-1 to TRBJ1-3; D gene uncertain. The length of the CDR3 is 16 residues. The germline V gene has CDR1 DFQATT and CDR2 SNEGSKA (reference sequence). The V end lost 0 bases, the J end lost 0 bases, and 12 bases lay between the germline ends. The CDR3 DNA follows: TGCAGTGCTAGAGATCTGGCAGCTAACTCTGGAAACACCATATATTTT. Residues: CSARDLAANSGNTIYF.

This clonotype appeared a few times. The V call is TRBV12-3 or TRBV12-4, the J call TRBJ1-1, with unresolved D. The CDR3 has 13 residues. V lost 7 bases and J lost 3, with 12 bases in between. Written as DNA, the CDR3 is TGTGCCAGCACCCTGAGGGCGGACACTGAAGCTTTCTTT. It specifies CASTLRADTEAFF.

This clonotype was observed a few times. The chain employs TRBV6-1 and TRBJ1-1; D is uncertain. The CDR3 spans 12 residues. Trimming pared 6 bases from V and 1 base from J, leaving 6 bases between. Germline V gives CDR1 MNHNS, CDR2 SASEGT. This chain's CDR3 is CASSPWNTEAFF. CDR3 bases: TGTGCCAGCAGCCCCTGGAACACTGAAGCTTTCTTT.

This clonotype was counted between two and nine times. The V gene is TRBV20-1, the J gene TRBJ1-5; 8 nucleotides align to TRBD1. Germline V gene sequence: CDR1 DFQATT, CDR2 SNEGSKA (reference sequence). The CDR3 contains 16 residues. J gave up 4 bases and V 3 bases, and 11 bases lay outside the gene matches. The CDR3 sequence is CSASLLGQGYNQPQHF. The CDR3 DNA is TGCAGTGCTAGTCTTTTAGGACAGGGCTATAATCAGCCCCAGCATTTT.

A remark on this clonotype: One end of the junction does not line up with germline, which may come from a read error. The V call is TRBV27, the J call TRBJ2-1; 7 bases align to TRBD2. CDR3 length: 15 residues. CDR1 and CDR2 from the germline V gene are MNHEY and SMNVEV (reference sequence). The DNA for the CDR3 is TGTGCCTGCAGTTCGCCGGGACTAAAGGGAAATGAGCAGTTCTTC. This encodes CACSSPGLKGNEQFF.